A single count supports the clone carrying this T cell receptor (beta chain). The data originate from a study of cytomegalovirus exposure and HLA in healthy donors. Germline CDR1 MNHNS, CDR2 SASEGT. V lost 2 bases, J lost 1 base, and 8 bases lay in between. CDR3 size: 15 residues. The PCR contained 60 Vbeta and 13 Jbeta primers. Profiling relied on immunoSEQ multiplex PCR, and the TCRdb table lists in-frame clones only, not all of them. Among approximately 150,000 clones listed, 61% were seen once. Sequenced sample: PBMCs. The chain links TRBV6-1 to TRBJ2-2; D ambiguous. The sequence was collected from a male donor in good health and CMV-seronegative. The CDR3 loop is CASSELGLNTGELFF. The DNA for the CDR3 is TGTGCCAGCAGTGAACTGGGCCTGAACACCGGGGAGCTGTTTTTT.